This T cell receptor (beta chain) was documented in a study of blood T cells in healthy people across ages. Only a few counts were recorded for this clonotype. The antigen remains unidentified. General study points: The long-lived group displayed more naive CD4+ cells, plus higher diversity, than the aged donors did. Researchers judged that diversity estimates from one million T cells fell short of true values.

CDR1 and CDR2 (germline): LGHDT, YNNKEL (reference sequence). Losses at the gene ends were 4 bases for V and 5 bases for J; bases not matched to a gene: 7. The CDR3 extends over 16 amino acids. Sample-barcoded 5' priming and a J-beta primer mix drove a second PCR of 7 to 11 cycles. Every sample gave at least 3 million paired-end reads containing CDR3. Each CDR3 protein is one row after TCRdb ran MiXCR on the 5' RACE reads. Among 700,000 to 850,000 distinct CDR3 sequences, about 53% were seen once, and the ten largest hold approximately 40%. This TCR was recovered from a man older than 75 in good health. Material: blood. The J gene is TRBJ2-1, the V gene TRBV3-1, with 11 bases that match TRBD2. CDR3 bases: TGTGCCAGCAGCCGGAACCTAGCGGGAGGCCACAATGAGCAGTTCTTC. It codes for CASSRNLAGGHNEQFF.